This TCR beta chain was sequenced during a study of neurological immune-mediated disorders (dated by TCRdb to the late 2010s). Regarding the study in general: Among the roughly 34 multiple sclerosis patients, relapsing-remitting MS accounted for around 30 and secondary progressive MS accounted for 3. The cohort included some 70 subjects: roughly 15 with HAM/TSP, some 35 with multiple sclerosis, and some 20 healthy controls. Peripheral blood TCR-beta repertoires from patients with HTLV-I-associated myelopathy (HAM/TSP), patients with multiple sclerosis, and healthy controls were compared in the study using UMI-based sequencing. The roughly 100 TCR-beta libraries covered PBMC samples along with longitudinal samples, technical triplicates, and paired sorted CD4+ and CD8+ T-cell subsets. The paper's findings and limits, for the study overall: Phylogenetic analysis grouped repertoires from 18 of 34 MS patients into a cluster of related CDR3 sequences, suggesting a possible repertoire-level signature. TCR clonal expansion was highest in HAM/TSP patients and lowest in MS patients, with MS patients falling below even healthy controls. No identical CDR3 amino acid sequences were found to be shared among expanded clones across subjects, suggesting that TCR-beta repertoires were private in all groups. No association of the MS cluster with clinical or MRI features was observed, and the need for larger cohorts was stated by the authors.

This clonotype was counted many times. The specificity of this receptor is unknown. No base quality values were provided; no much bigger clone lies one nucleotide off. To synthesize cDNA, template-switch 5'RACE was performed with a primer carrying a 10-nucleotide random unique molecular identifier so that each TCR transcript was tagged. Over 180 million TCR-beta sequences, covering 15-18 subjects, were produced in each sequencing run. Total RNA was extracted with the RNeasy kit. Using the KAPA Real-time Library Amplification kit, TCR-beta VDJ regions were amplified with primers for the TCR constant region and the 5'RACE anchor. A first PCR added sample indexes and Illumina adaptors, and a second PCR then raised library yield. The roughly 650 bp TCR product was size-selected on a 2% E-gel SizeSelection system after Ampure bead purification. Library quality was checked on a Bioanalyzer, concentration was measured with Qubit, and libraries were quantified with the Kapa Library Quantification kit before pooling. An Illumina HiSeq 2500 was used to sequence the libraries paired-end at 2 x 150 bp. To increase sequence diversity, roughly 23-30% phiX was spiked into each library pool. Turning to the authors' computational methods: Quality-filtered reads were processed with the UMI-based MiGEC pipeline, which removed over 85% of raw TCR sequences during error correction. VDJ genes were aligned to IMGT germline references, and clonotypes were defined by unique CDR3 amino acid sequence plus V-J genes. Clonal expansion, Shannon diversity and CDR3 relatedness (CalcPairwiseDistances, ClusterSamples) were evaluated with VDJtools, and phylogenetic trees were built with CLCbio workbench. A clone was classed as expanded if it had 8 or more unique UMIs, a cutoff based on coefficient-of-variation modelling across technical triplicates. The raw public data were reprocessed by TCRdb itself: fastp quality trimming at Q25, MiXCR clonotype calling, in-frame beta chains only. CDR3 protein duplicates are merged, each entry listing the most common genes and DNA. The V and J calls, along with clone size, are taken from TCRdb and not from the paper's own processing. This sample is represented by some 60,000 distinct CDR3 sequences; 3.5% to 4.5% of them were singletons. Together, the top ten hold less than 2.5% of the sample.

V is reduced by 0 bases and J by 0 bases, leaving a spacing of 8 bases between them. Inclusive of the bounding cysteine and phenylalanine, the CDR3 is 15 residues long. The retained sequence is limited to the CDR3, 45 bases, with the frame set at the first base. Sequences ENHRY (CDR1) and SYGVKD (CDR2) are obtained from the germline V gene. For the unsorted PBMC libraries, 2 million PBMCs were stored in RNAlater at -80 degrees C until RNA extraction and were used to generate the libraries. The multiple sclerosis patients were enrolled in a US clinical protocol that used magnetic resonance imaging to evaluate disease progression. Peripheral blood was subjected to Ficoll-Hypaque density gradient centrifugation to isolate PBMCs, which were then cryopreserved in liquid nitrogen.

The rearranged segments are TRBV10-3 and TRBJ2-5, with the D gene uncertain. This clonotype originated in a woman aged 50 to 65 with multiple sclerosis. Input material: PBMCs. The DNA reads TGTGCCATCAGTGAGTCTTATCTGGACCAAGAGACCCAGTACTTC. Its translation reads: CAISESYLDQETQYF.